These 2 T cell receptor beta chains share one sample of origin, sequenced in a study of T-cell reconstitution after alpha-beta-depleted transplantation in children. Unique molecular identifiers were incorporated when the TCRbeta library was constructed. TCRdb re-analysed the PCR reads in MiXCR, keeping a single row per CDR3 protein. Among some 830,000 distinct CDR3 sequences listed, less than 20% were seen once. The sample in question was PBMCs, mostly from graft donor cells, obtained 360 days after TCRalphabeta/CD19-depleted stem cell transplant. The receptors stem from a male patient between 10 and 17 years old who had a stem cell transplant for acute lymphoblastic leukemia, so the T cells may come from the graft donor.

The rearrangement joins TRBV6-2 or TRBV6-3 to TRBJ2-1, with D perhaps assigned TRBD1 or TRBD2 (7 bases each). V lost 4 bases, J lost 9 bases, and 19 bases lay in between. The CDR3 has 15 residues. CDR1 MNHEY and CDR2 SVGEGT come from the germline V gene. CDR3 sequence: CASSSTLSGGVEQFF. CDR3 bases: TGTGCCAGCAGTTCCACCCTTTCAGGGGGGGTTGAGCAGTTCTTC.

The rearrangement uses TRBV14 and TRBJ2-7; D gene ambiguous. Germline-derived CDR1 and CDR2 are SGHDN and FVKESK. The CDR3 consists of 10 residues. Trimming removed 9 bases at V and 4 bases at J, with 7 bases between. The CDR3: CARLKYEQYF. Written as DNA, the CDR3 is TGTGCCAGGCTCAAATACGAGCAGTACTTC.